Below are 21 T cell receptor beta chains sequenced from a single sample in a study of blood T cell repertoires in COVID-19. The protocol was immunoSEQ multiplex PCR, while the TCRdb copy is restricted to in-frame clones and leaves out a portion. Here the sample spans roughly 350,000 clones, about 88% being singletons. The sequencing input was peripheral blood. The receptors were sampled from a woman in her 70s with COVID-19, enrolled during active disease.

The J gene is TRBJ1-3, the V gene TRBV15; D is perhaps TRBD1 (6 bases). Germline CDR1 is LNHNV and CDR2 is YYDKDF (reference sequence). V was clipped by 5 bases and J by 4 bases, with 18 bases between them. The CDR3 has 16 amino acids. The CDR3 is CATSRLRGARGNTIYF. Here the CDR3 DNA reads TGTGCCACCAGCCGCCTGCGGGGGGCGCGCGGAAACACCATATATTTT.

CDR3 sequence: CASSPGQYYGYTF. Here the CDR3 DNA reads TGTGCCAGCAGCCCGGGACAATACTATGGCTACACCTTC. The V call is TRBV7-2, the J call TRBJ1-2; tentative D call: TRBD1 (6 bases). Germline CDR1 SGHTA, CDR2 FQGNSA. The CDR3 runs 13 residues. V was pared by 5 bases and J by 3 bases, with 10 bases between.

On this clone itself: The sample has other DNA sequences that encode this CDR3 too. The gene calls are TRBV3-1 (or the pseudogene TRBV3-2) and TRBJ1-1; 9 bases align to TRBD1. Trimming removed 3 bases from V and 1 base from J; junction bases left unmatched: 0. Germline loops: CDR1 LGHDT, CDR2 YNNKEL (reference sequence). The CDR3 contains 14 residues. DNA of the CDR3: TGTGCCAGCAGCCAGGGACAGGGGAACACTGAAGCTTTCTTT. Residues: CASSQGQGNTEAFF.

The J gene is TRBJ2-5, the V gene TRBV7-2; 9 bases agree with TRBD2. V lost 1 base and J lost 3; bases outside the gene matches: 0. This CDR3 has 14 amino acids. CDR1 SGHTA and CDR2 FQGNSA come from the germline V gene. The CDR3 DNA follows: TGTGCCAGCAGCTTAGGACTAGCGGAAGAGACCCAGTACTTC. Translated: CASSLGLAEETQYF.

The chain couples TRBV5-4 to TRBJ2-7; 9 positions match TRBD1. The trim removed 4 bases at V and 5 bases at J, leaving 7 bases unmatched. Germline V gene sequence: CDR1 SGHNT, CDR2 YYREEE (reference sequence). The CDR3 runs to 14 residues. CDR3 DNA: TGTGCCAGCAGCCTTCGGGGACAGGGTAACGAGCAGTACTTC. Amino acids: CASSLRGQGNEQYF.

The chain joins TRBV7-3 to TRBJ2-1, with D possibly matching TRBD2 (6 bases). Trimming removed 3 bases at V and 0 bases at J, with 9 bases between. The germline V gene has CDR1 SGHTA and CDR2 FQGTGA. This CDR3 spans 15 amino acids. In DNA, the CDR3 is TGTGCCAGCAGCTTTACTAGCCGCTCCTACAATGAGCAGTTCTTC. This sequence encodes CASSFTSRSYNEQFF.

The chain recombines TRBV5-6 with TRBJ2-7, with D maybe TRBD1 (6 bases). Trimming took off 6 bases at V and 2 bases at J, with 21 bases between the two ends. CDR1 SGHDT and CDR2 YYEEEE come from the germline V gene. The CDR3 spans 16 residues. CDR3 in amino acids: CASTKGRRTDPYEQYF. The CDR3, as DNA: TGTGCCAGCACCAAAGGTAGGAGGACAGACCCCTACGAGCAGTACTTC.

This sequence joins TRBV30 and TRBJ2-1; 7 positions match TRBD2. CDR3 size: 12 residues. CDR1 and CDR2 from the germline V gene are GTSNPN and SVGIG (reference sequence). With 3 bases clipped from V and 8 bases from J, the junction kept 4 bases outside the gene matches. CDR3 in DNA: TGTGCCTGGAGCCAGACTAGCTATGAGCAGTTCTTC. This codes for CAWSQTSYEQFF.

The chain has TRBV6-1 and TRBJ1-2, with unresolved D. Deletions cut 3 bases from V and 8 bases from J, with 13 bases between. Germline V lookup: CDR1 MNHNS, CDR2 SASEGT. The length of the CDR3 is 13 residues. The CDR3 DNA reads as TGTGCCAGCAGTGATCGAGCTTACGGGGGCTACACCTTC. Amino acid sequence: CASSDRAYGGYTF.

The chain recombines TRBV11-2 with TRBJ2-3; 9 bases align to TRBD1. The CDR3 has 15 amino acids. CDR1 SGHAT and CDR2 FQNNGV come from the germline V gene. Trimming took 3 bases from V and 2 from J; bases not matched to a gene: 3. The CDR3 region has the DNA TGTGCCAGCAGCTTGGGACAGGGTCCCACAGATACGCAGTATTTT. It encodes CASSLGQGPTDTQYF.

The chain joins TRBV5-4 to TRBJ2-7, with D maybe TRBD1 (6 bases). Germline V gene data show CDR1 as SGHNT and CDR2 as YYREEE (reference sequence). The CDR3 is 12 amino acids. The ends were cut back, 4 bases at V and 4 bases at J, with 9 bases in the middle. CDR3 region: CASSIQGYEQYF. CDR3 DNA: TGTGCCAGCAGCATCCAGGGGTACGAGCAGTACTTC.

The rearrangement joins TRBV29-1 to TRBJ2-4; D may be TRBD1 (6 bases). V was trimmed by 4 bases and J by 0 bases, leaving 10 bases between them. The CDR3 has 14 residues. From germline, CDR1 is SQVTM and CDR2 ANQGSEA. The CDR3 reads CSVVVRGAKNIQYF. CDR3 DNA sequence: TGCAGCGTTGTCGTCAGGGGAGCCAAAAACATTCAGTACTTC. The variable domain in full, completed from reference TRBV29-1 and TRBJ2-4, reads SAVISQKPSRDICQRGTSLTIQCQVDSQVTMMFWYRQQPGQSLTLIATANQGSEATYESGFVIDKFPISRPNLTFSTLTVSNMSPEDSSIYLCSVVVRGAKNIQYFGAGTRLSVL.

The chain uses TRBV7-9 and TRBJ1-2; 7 nucleotides line up with TRBD1. Trimming at V came to 8 bases and at J to 4 bases, leaving 10 bases not matched to a gene. Germline values: CDR1 SEHNR, CDR2 FQNEAQ (reference sequence). The CDR3 loop spans 14 amino acids. CDR3 bases: TGTGCCAGCCCCAAGACAGGGATTACCTATGGCTACACCTTC. Its protein is CASPKTGITYGYTF.

This clone has only one observation. This chain links TRBV28 with TRBJ1-2; 9 bases align to TRBD1. Looked up from germline, CDR1 is MDHEN and CDR2 is SYDVKM. This CDR3 spans 14 amino acids. After removal of 6 bases from V and 6 bases from J, the junction contained 8 bases not matched to a gene. The DNA of the CDR3 is TGTGCCAGCAGCGCCGGACAGGGGACGGATGGCTACACCTTC. Encoded protein: CASSAGQGTDGYTF.

J is TRBJ2-3 and V is TRBV24-1; 8 bases agree with TRBD1. The V segment lost 7 bases and the J segment 2 bases; nucleotides outside the gene matches: 13. CDR1 and CDR2 from the germline V gene are KGHDR and SFDVKD. CDR3 length: 17 residues. The CDR3: CATSPGRTGSVTDTQYF. CDR3 in DNA: TGTGCCACCAGCCCCGGAAGGACAGGGTCCGTCACAGATACGCAGTATTTT.

The rearrangement links TRBV30 to TRBJ1-2; D is possibly TRBD1 (6 bases). Germline V CDR1 and CDR2: GTSNPN, SVGIG (reference sequence). This CDR3 comprises 13 residues. Between the trimmed V and J ends, which lost 0 bases and 2 bases, there was a span of 7 bases. CDR3 coding DNA: TGTGCCTGGAGTGTAGACAGGAACTATGGCTACACCTTC. Translation: CAWSVDRNYGYTF.

The chain uses TRBV3-1 (or the pseudogene TRBV3-2) and TRBJ1-4; TRBD1 might be the D (5 bases). Germline V lookup: CDR1 LGHDT, CDR2 YNNKEL (reference sequence). This CDR3 spans 12 amino acids. Between the trimmed V and J ends, which lost 7 bases and 10 bases, there was a span of 13 bases. The CDR3 reads CASTPGFGKLFF. CDR3 nucleotides: TGTGCCAGCACCCCAGGGTTCGGAAAACTGTTTTTT.

V is TRBV7-9 and J is TRBJ2-5, with TRBD2 matching over 7 bases. The CDR3 contains 14 residues. With V trimmed by 3 bases and J by 5 bases, 6 bases remained unmatched. Germline V gene lookup returns CDR1 SEHNR and CDR2 FQNEAQ (reference sequence). The CDR3 reads CASSFIQGGETQYF. CDR3 sequence (DNA): TGTGCCAGCAGCTTTATCCAGGGAGGGGAGACCCAGTACTTC.

The chain is built from TRBV7-9 and TRBJ1-2; 7 nucleotides match TRBD1. The CDR3 consists of 12 residues. The J segment lost 7 bases and the V segment lost 5 bases, leaving 4 bases of the junction unmatched. Per the germline V gene, CDR1 is SEHNR and CDR2 is FQNEAQ (reference sequence). The CDR3 coding sequence is TGTGCCAGCAGCACCGACAGGGCTGGCTACACCTTC. Protein: CASSTDRAGYTF.

V usage is TRBV6-5 and J usage is TRBJ1-1, with D possibly being TRBD1 (5 bases). V was clipped by 2 bases and J by 7 bases, with 11 bases between them. The CDR3 is made up of 13 amino acids. Germline values: CDR1 MNHEY, CDR2 SVGAGI. The CDR3 nucleotides are TGTGCCAGCAGTTACGGAGGGGCCGGTGAAGCTTTCTTT. This gives the protein CASSYGGAGEAFF.

The gene calls are TRBV3-1 (or the pseudogene TRBV3-2) and TRBJ2-3; 11 bases fit TRBD2. Germline values: CDR1 LGHDT, CDR2 YNNKEL (reference sequence). Trimming cost V 2 bases and J 4 bases; bases outside gene matches: 2. The CDR3 is 15 residues long. The CDR3 sequence is CASSQILAGADTQYF. The CDR3 nucleotides are TGTGCCAGCAGCCAAATACTAGCGGGGGCAGATACGCAGTATTTT.